The 26 T cell receptor beta chains below all came from one sample that was sequenced in a study of identifying expanded T cells in peripheral blood. Sequencing was performed with immunoSEQ multiplex PCR; in TCRdb, only in-frame clones are kept and a portion is missing. Of approximately 120,000 clones listed, 88% are singletons. The material sequenced was blood. The source of these receptors is a person aged 18 to 75 in good health.

This clone has a single count. The chain recombines TRBV14 with TRBJ2-2, with D unclear. Germline V CDR1 and CDR2: SGHDN, FVKESK. This CDR3 spans 15 amino acids. V shed 3 bases and J shed 1 base, with 9 bases lying between them. CDR3 sequence reads: CASSQRQVNTGELFF. CDR3 DNA: TGTGCCAGCAGCCAGCGTCAGGTGAACACCGGGGAGCTGTTTTTT.

V usage is TRBV7-7 and J usage is TRBJ2-2, with 7 bases lining up with TRBD1. The V gene's germline CDR1 is SSHAT and CDR2 FNYEAQ (reference sequence). V gave up 5 bases and J gave up 3 bases; unmatched junction bases: 3. CDR3 size: 14 residues. CDR3 in DNA: TGTGCCAGCAGCCCAGGGGGATACACCGGGGAGCTGTTTTTT. Its translation is CASSPGGYTGELFF.

The chain links TRBV30 to TRBJ1-2; D not resolved. In germline, CDR1 is GTSNPN, CDR2 SVGIG (reference sequence). The CDR3 contains 15 residues. Trimming took 2 bases from V and 7 from J, leaving 20 bases between them. The CDR3 is CAWSTPVSLVRGYTF. The CDR3 region has the DNA TGTGCCTGGAGTACCCCCGTTTCACTGGTGCGTGGCTACACCTTC.

The J gene is TRBJ2-5, the V gene TRBV28; 7 nucleotides agree with TRBD1. CDR3 length: 16 amino acids. Trimming at V came to 0 bases and at J to 0 bases, leaving 4 bases not matched to a gene. CDR1 and CDR2 from the germline V gene are MDHEN and SYDVKM. CDR3 DNA sequence: TGTGCCAGCAGTTTATGGGACAGGCCGTACCAAGAGACCCAGTACTTC. Protein sequence: CASSLWDRPYQETQYF.

V is TRBV18 and J is TRBJ2-5; TRBD2 aligns across 9 bases. The CDR3 spans 15 residues. CDR1 and CDR2 from the germline V gene are KGHSH and LQKENI. V trimming: 2 bases; J trimming: 1 base; junction bases outside the gene matches: 2. The CDR3 sequence is CASSPRTSVQETQYF. The CDR3 region has the DNA TGTGCCAGCTCACCAAGGACTAGCGTCCAAGAGACCCAGTACTTC.

This sequence joins TRBV7-7 and TRBJ2-2; maybe TRBD2 (6 bases). The CDR3 spans 16 residues. Germline CDR1 SSHAT, CDR2 FNYEAQ (reference sequence). The ends were cut back, 1 base at V and 1 base at J, with 10 bases in the middle. The CDR3, as DNA: TGTGCCAGCAGCTTAGGTCTAGCGATGAACACCGGGGAGCTGTTTTTT. Its translation: CASSLGLAMNTGELFF.

V and J are TRBV18 and TRBJ2-3; D gene unclear. Trimming took 3 bases from V and 0 from J, leaving 13 bases between them. CDR3 size: 16 residues. Germline-derived CDR1 and CDR2 are KGHSH and LQKENI. The CDR3 DNA is TGTGCCAGCTCACCGGGTAAGGGTCCTAGCACAGATACGCAGTATTTT. Encoded protein: CASSPGKGPSTDTQYF.

The chain combines TRBV7-2 with TRBJ2-1; the match to TRBD1 covers 9 bases. With V trimmed by 1 base and J by 7 bases, 5 bases remained unmatched. This CDR3 contains 15 residues. Germline assignment: CDR1 SGHTA and CDR2 FQGNSA. CDR3 coding DNA: TGTGCCAGCAGCTTAGTCGGACAGGGGTTTAATGAGCAGTTCTTC. Its protein is CASSLVGQGFNEQFF.

CDR3 coding DNA: TGTGCCAGCAAACTGGGACAGGGTATCTCTGGCTACACCTTC. Translation gives CASKLGQGISGYTF. The rearrangement uses TRBV6-6 and TRBJ1-2, with 9 bases aligning to TRBD1. CDR3 size: 14 residues. Germline V gene sequence: CDR1 MNHNY, CDR2 SVGAGI (reference sequence). Trimming removed 7 bases from V and 7 bases from J; junction bases left unmatched: 10.

This clone was found once. The chain has TRBV6-6 and TRBJ2-7; TRBD2 agrees at 8 bases. This CDR3 comprises 15 residues. In germline, CDR1 is MNHNY, CDR2 SVGAGI (reference sequence). V dropped 2 bases and J dropped 7; count of bases not matched to a gene: 10. The CDR3 DNA reads as TGTGCCAGCAGTTACATCTCGGGAGGGGAGGTAGAGCAGTACTTC. It is translated as CASSYISGGEVEQYF.

This chain links TRBV2 with TRBJ2-7, with TRBD1 matching over 7 bases. Losses at the gene ends were 7 bases for V and 2 bases for J; bases not matched to a gene: 8. The length of the CDR3 is 14 residues. From germline, CDR1 is SNHLY and CDR2 FYNNEI. The DNA of the CDR3 is TGTGCCAGCAAAAGACAGGGTATTACCTACGAGCAGTACTTC. Amino acids: CASKRQGITYEQYF.

The CDR3 spells CASSLGTPGDTQYF. The DNA for the CDR3 is TGTGCCAGCAGCCTGGGGACCCCGGGAGATACGCAGTATTTT. The genes are TRBV14 and TRBJ2-3; D is tentatively TRBD1 or TRBD2 (5 bases each). Trimming removed 4 bases from V and 5 bases from J, with 13 bases in between. The germline V gene has CDR1 SGHDN and CDR2 FVKESK. The CDR3 sequence is 14 residues long.

The chain couples TRBV27 to TRBJ2-7; 10 positions match TRBD2. CDR3 size: 15 residues. With V trimmed by 8 bases and J by 1 base, 8 bases remained unmatched. Germline CDR1 is MNHEY and CDR2 is SMNVEV (reference sequence). This CDR3 reads CASRLAGAVSYEQYF. The CDR3 DNA is TGTGCCAGCCGGCTAGCGGGAGCGGTTTCCTACGAGCAGTACTTC.

The rearrangement links TRBV5-4 to TRBJ1-1, with no clear D. Germline CDR1 SGHNT, CDR2 YYREEE (reference sequence). The CDR3 has 15 residues. Trimming removed 0 bases from V and 3 bases from J, with 12 bases in between. The CDR3 nucleotides are TGTGCCAGCAGCTTGGACCGAGCGGTCGACACTGAAGCTTTCTTT. It specifies CASSLDRAVDTEAFF.

This clone was counted a few times. This chain links TRBV5-4 with TRBJ2-5; 9 bases are shared with TRBD1. Unmatched junction bases numbered 9, after V lost 5 bases and J lost 4 bases. The germline V gene has CDR1 SGHNT and CDR2 YYREEE (reference sequence). The CDR3 is made up of 15 amino acids. The CDR3 nucleotides read TGTGCCAGCAGTGAGGACAGGGGCCGGGTAGAGACCCAGTACTTC. Its translation: CASSEDRGRVETQYF. The variable domain in full, with the rest retrieved from reference TRBV5-4 and TRBJ2-5, is ETGVTQSPTHLIKTRGQQVTLRCSSQSGHNTVSWYQQALGQGPQFIFQYYREEENGRGNFPPRFSGLQFPNYSSELNVNALELDDSALYLCASSEDRGRVETQYFGPGTRLLVL.

This clone came up once. The chain couples TRBV5-1 to TRBJ2-7; 10 bases match TRBD2. From germline, CDR1 is SGHRS and CDR2 YFSETQ. The CDR3 runs to 15 residues. The V and J ends lost 3 bases and 2 bases, in that order; junction bases with no gene match: 5. CDR3 in DNA: TGCGCCAGCAGCTCCTCTAGCGGGAGTACCTACGAGCAGTACTTC. Its translation: CASSSSSGSTYEQYF.

The chain couples TRBV2 to TRBJ2-1; 8 bases fit TRBD2. Looked up from germline, CDR1 is SNHLY and CDR2 is FYNNEI. This CDR3 is 15 amino acids long. Trimming cost V 0 bases and J 6 bases; bases outside gene matches: 4. The CDR3 sequence: CASSEAPGGPNEQFF. Here the CDR3 DNA reads TGTGCCAGCAGTGAAGCCCCGGGAGGGCCCAATGAGCAGTTCTTC.

The chain couples TRBV19 to TRBJ2-3; D gene ambiguous. Per germline, CDR1 LNHDA and CDR2 SQIVND (reference sequence). Between the trimmed V and J ends, which lost 0 bases and 0 bases, there was a span of 10 bases. CDR3 length equals 16 residues. CDR3 nucleotide sequence: TGTGCCAGTAGTATAGACAACAATCCTAGCACAGATACGCAGTATTTT. Protein product: CASSIDNNPSTDTQYF.

Concerning this clone itself: A junction boundary mismatches the germline segment, possibly from a read error. The chain carries TRBV6-6 and TRBJ2-7, with D possibly matching TRBD1 (8 bases). Germline CDR1 reads MNHNY; CDR2 reads SVGAGI (reference sequence). This CDR3 has 16 amino acids. The CDR3 DNA reads as TGTGCCGGCAGTTACTCCGACAGGGGAGGGTCCTACGAGCAGTACTTC. Amino acids: CAGSYSDRGGSYEQYF.

The table lists this clone with a count of one. The chain uses TRBV23-1 and TRBJ2-7; no firm D call. TRBV23-1 is an ORF for which the function is uncertain. V dropped 8 bases and J dropped 0 bases, with 11 bases sitting between them. The CDR3 contains 13 residues. The CDR3 nucleotides read TGCGCCAGCCCCCTAAAGGCCTCCTACGAGCAGTACTTC. This gives the protein CASPLKASYEQYF.

The chain is built from TRBV5-1 and TRBJ1-4; D perhaps matches TRBD1 (6 bases). The length of the CDR3 is 16 residues. The germline V and J ends were trimmed by 4 bases and 6 bases, with 19 bases remaining between them. CDR1 is SGHRS and CDR2 is YFSETQ in the germline V gene. CDR3 DNA sequence: TGCGCCAGCAGCCTATCAGTGGGGGCTCTTTATGAAAAACTGTTTTTT. This encodes CASSLSVGALYEKLFF.

The gene calls are TRBV5-1 and TRBJ2-7, with D unclear. The V end was cut by 2 bases, the J end by 3 bases, with 12 bases between. The V gene's germline CDR1 is SGHRS and CDR2 YFSETQ. This CDR3 is built from 14 residues. CDR3 in DNA: TGCGCCAGCAGCTTCGCCGGAAAGAACTACGAGCAGTACTTC. Its protein product is CASSFAGKNYEQYF.

The rearrangement links TRBV10-1 to TRBJ1-1; 7 positions agree with TRBD1. This CDR3 is 14 amino acids long. Germline V gives CDR1 WNHNN, CDR2 SYGVQD (reference sequence). After removal of 5 bases from V and 4 bases from J, the junction contained 7 bases not matched to a gene. CDR3 nucleotides: TGCGCCAGCAGTCCGACAGGGATCGGCACTGAAGCTTTCTTT. It yields the protein CASSPTGIGTEAFF.

The chain couples TRBV6-1 to TRBJ2-7; 7 bases are a match to TRBD1. CDR1 is MNHNS, CDR2 SASEGT, per germline. CDR3 length: 14 amino acids. Trimming at V came to 7 bases and at J to 6 bases, leaving 12 bases not matched to a gene. The CDR3 reads CASTWTGPKSEQYF. DNA for the CDR3: TGTGCCAGCACCTGGACAGGCCCCAAAAGCGAGCAGTACTTC.

The gene calls are TRBV6-5 and TRBJ2-2; D perhaps matches TRBD2 (6 bases). The germline gives CDR1 MNHEY, CDR2 SVGAGI. This CDR3 region has 16 residues. V was shortened by 4 bases and J by 4 bases, with 16 bases between the two germline ends. The CDR3 DNA is TGTGCCAGCAGTTCGGCCTGGGGGAGGAGCACCGGGGAGCTGTTTTTT. Protein: CASSSAWGRSTGELFF.

This chain uses TRBV5-1 with TRBJ2-3; 9 nucleotides align to TRBD1. The CDR3 spans 17 residues. The germline CDR1 and CDR2 sequences are SGHRS and YFSETQ. The V and J ends lost 0 bases and 0 bases, in that order; junction bases with no gene match: 5. The DNA for the CDR3 is TGCGCCAGCAGCTTGGCGGGGACAGGGATAAGCACAGATACGCAGTATTTT. It encodes CASSLAGTGISTDTQYF.